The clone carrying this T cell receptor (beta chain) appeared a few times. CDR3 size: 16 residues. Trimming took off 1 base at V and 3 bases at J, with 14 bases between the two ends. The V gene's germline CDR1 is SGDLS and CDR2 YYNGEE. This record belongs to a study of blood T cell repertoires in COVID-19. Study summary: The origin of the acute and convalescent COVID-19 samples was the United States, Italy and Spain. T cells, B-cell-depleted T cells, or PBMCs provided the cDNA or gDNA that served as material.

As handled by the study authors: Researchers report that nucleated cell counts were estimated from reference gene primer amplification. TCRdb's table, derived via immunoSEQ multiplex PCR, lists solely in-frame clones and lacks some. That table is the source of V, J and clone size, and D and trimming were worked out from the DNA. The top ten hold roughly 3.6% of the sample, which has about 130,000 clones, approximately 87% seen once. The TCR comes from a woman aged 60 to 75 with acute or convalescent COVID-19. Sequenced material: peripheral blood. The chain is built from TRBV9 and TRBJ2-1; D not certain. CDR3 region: CASSVRPSGGYNEQFF. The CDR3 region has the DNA TGTGCCAGCAGCGTAAGGCCCAGTGGCGGCTACAATGAGCAGTTCTTC.